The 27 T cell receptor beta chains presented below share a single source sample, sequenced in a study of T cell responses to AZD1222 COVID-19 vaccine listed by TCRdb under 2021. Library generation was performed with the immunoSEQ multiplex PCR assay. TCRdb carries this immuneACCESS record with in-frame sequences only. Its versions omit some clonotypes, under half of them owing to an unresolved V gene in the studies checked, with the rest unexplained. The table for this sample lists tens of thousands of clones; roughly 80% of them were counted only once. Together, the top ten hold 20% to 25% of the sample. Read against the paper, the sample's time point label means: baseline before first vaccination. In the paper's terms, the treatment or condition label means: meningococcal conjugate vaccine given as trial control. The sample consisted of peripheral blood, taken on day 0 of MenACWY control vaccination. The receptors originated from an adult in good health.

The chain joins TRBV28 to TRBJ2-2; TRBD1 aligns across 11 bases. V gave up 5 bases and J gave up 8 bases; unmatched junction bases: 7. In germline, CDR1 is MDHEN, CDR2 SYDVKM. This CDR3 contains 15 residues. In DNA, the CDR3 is TGTGCCAGCAGTGCAACCGGGACAGGGGGAGGGGAGCTGTTTTTT. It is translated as CASSATGTGGGELFF.

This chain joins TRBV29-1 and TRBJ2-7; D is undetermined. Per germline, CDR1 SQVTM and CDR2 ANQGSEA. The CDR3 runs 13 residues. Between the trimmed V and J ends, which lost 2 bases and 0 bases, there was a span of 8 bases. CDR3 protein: CSVEIRFSYEQYF. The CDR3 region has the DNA TGCAGCGTTGAAATAAGATTCTCCTACGAGCAGTACTTC.

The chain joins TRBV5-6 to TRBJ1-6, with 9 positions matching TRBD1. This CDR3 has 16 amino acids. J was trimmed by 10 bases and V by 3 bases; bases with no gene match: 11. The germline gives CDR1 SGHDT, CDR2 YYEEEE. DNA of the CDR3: TGTGCCAGCAGCTCGACCGGGACAGGGTTTTACTCACCCCTCCACTTT. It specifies CASSSTGTGFYSPLHF.

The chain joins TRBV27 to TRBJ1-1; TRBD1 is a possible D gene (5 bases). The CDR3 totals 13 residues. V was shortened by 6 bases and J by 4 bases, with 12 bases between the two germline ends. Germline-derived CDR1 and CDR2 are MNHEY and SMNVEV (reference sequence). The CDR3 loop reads CASRPTVSTEAFF. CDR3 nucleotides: TGTGCCAGCAGACCGACAGTAAGCACTGAAGCTTTCTTT.

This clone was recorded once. The CDR3 spells CSVERGGWKTQYF. CDR3 bases: TGCAGCGTTGAGCGTGGGGGTTGGAAGACCCAGTACTTC. The chain couples TRBV29-1 to TRBJ2-5; D is perhaps TRBD1 or TRBD2 (5 bases each). The CDR3 has 13 amino acids. V was pared by 3 bases and J by 6 bases, with 14 bases between. Germline-derived CDR1 and CDR2 are SQVTM and ANQGSEA.

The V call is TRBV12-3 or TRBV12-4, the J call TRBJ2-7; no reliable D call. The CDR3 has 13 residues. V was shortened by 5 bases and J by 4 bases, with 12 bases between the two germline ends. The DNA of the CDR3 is TGTGCCAGCAGTACGTCCCCCCAATACGAGCAGTACGTC. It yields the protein CASSTSPQYEQYV.

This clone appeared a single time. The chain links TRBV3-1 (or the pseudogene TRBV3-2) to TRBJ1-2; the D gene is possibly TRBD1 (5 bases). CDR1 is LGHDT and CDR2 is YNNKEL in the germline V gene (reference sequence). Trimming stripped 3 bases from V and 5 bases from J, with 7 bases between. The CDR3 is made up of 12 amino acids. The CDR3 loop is CASSQGRYGYTF. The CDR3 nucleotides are TGTGCCAGCAGCCAGGGGCGATATGGCTACACCTTC.

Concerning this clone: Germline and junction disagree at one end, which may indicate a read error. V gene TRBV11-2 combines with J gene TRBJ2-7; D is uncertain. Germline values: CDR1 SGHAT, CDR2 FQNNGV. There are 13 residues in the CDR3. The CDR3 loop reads CASSLDGAYGQYF. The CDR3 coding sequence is TGTGCCAGCAGCTTGGACGGAGCCTACGGGCAGTACTTC.

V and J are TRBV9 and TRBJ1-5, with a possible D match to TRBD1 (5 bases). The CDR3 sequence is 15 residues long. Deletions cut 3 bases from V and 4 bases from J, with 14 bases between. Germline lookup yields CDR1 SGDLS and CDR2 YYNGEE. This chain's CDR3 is CASSGPGLGNQPQHF. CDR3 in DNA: TGTGCCAGCAGCGGTCCAGGGCTTGGAAATCAGCCCCAGCATTTT.

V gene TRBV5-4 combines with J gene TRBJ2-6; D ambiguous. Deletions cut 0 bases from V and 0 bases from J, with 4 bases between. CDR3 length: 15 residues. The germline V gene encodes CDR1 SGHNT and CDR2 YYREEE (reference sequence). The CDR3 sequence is CASSLESSGANVLTF. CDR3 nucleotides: TGTGCCAGCAGCTTGGAGAGCTCTGGGGCCAACGTCCTGACTTTC.

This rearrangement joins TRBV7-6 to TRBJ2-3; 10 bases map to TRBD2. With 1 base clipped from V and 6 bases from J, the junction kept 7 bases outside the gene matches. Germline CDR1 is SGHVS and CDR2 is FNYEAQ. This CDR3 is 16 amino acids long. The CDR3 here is CASSLESGGAGDTQYF. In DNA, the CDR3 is TGTGCCAGCAGCTTAGAGAGCGGGGGGGCAGGTGATACGCAGTATTTT.

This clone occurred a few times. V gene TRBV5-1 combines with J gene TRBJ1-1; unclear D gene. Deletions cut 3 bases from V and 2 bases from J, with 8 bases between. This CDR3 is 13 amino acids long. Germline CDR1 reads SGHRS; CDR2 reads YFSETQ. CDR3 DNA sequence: TGCGCCAGCAGCTCAGGACTTAACACTGAAGCTTTCTTT. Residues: CASSSGLNTEAFF. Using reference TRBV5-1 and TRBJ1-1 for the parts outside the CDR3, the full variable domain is KAGVTQTPRYLIKTRGQQVTLSCSPISGHRSVSWYQQTPGQGLQFLFEYFSETQRNKGNFPGRFSGRQFSNSRSEMNVSTLELGDSALYLCASSSGLNTEAFFGQGTRLTVV.

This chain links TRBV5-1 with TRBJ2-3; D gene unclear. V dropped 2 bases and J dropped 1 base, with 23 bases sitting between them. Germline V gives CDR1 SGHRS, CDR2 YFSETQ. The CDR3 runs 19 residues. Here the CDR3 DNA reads TGCGCCAGCAGCTTATCCTTAAAATTGACACTCTCAGGCACAGATACGCAGTATTTT. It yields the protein CASSLSLKLTLSGTDTQYF. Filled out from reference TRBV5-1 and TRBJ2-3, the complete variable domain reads KAGVTQTPRYLIKTRGQQVTLSCSPISGHRSVSWYQQTPGQGLQFLFEYFSETQRNKGNFPGRFSGRQFSNSRSEMNVSTLELGDSALYLCASSLSLKLTLSGTDTQYFGPGTRLTVL.

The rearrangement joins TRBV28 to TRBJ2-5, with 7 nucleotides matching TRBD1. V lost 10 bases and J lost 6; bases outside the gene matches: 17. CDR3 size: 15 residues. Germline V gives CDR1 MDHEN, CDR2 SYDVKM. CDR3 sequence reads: CATYHETGFSKTQYF. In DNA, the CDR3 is TGTGCCACCTACCATGAGACAGGGTTCTCGAAGACCCAGTACTTC.

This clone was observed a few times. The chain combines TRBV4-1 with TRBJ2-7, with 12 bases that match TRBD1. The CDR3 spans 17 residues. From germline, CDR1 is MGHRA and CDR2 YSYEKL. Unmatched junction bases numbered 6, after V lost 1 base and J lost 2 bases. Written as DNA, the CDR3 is TGCGCCAGCAGCCAAGTTCCCCGGGACAGGGGGCCCTACGAGCAGTACTTC. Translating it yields CASSQVPRDRGPYEQYF.

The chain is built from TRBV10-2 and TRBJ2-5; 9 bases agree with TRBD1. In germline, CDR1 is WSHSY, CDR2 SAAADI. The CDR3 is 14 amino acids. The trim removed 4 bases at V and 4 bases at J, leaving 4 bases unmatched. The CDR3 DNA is TGCGCCAGCAGTGCGACGGGACAGGGAGAGACCCAGTACTTC. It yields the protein CASSATGQGETQYF.

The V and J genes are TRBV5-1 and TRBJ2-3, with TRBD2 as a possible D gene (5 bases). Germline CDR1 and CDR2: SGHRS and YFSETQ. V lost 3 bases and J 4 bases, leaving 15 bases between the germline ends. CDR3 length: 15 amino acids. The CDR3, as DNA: TGCGCCAGCAGCTCGATTGAGCGGAGAGCAGATACGCAGTATTTT. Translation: CASSSIERRADTQYF.

The CDR3 protein is CASSLRISGANVLTF. The DNA of the CDR3 is TGTGCCAGCAGCCTCAGGATCTCTGGGGCCAACGTCCTGACTTTC. This chain joins TRBV14 and TRBJ2-6; D unclear. V was shortened by 4 bases and J by 0 bases, with 7 bases between the two germline ends. Germline V gene lookup returns CDR1 SGHDN and CDR2 FVKESK. CDR3 size: 15 residues.

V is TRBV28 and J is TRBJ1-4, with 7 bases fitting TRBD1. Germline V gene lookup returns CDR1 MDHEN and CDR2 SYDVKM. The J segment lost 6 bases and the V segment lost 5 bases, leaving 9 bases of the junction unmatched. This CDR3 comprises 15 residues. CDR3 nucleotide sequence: TGTGCCAGCAGTGCACCGGGACAGAGTTATGAAAAACTGTTTTTT. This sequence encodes CASSAPGQSYEKLFF.

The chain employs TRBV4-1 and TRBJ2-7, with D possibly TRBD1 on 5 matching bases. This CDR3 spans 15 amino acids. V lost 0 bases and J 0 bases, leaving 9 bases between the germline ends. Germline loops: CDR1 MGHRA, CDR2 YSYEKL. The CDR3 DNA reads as TGCGCCAGCAGCCAAGATCCAGGGAACTCCTACGAGCAGTACGTC. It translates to CASSQDPGNSYEQYV.

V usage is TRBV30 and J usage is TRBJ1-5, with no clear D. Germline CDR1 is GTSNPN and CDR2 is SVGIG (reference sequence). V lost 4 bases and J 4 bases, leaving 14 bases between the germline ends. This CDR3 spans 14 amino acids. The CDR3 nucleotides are TGTGCCTGGACGGAAAACATAGGAAATCAGCCCCAGCATTTT. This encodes CAWTENIGNQPQHF.

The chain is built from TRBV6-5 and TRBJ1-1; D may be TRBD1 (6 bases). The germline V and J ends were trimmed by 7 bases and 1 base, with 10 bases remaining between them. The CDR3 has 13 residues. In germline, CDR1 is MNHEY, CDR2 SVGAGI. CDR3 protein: CASKTQGNTEAFF. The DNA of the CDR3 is TGTGCCAGCAAGACACAGGGGAACACTGAAGCTTTCTTT.

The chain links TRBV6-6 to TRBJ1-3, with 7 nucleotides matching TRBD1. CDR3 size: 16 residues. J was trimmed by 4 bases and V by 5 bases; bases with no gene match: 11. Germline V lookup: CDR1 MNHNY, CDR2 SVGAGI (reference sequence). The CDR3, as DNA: TGTGCCAGCAGTCGATCAACTCCGGGACAGGGAAACACCATATATTTT. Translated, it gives CASSRSTPGQGNTIYF.

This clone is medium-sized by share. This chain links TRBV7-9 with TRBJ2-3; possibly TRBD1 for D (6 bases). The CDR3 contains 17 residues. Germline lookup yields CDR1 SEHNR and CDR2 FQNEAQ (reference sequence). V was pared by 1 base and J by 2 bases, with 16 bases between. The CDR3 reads CASSLVVGGHPTDTQYF. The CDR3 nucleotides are TGTGCCAGCAGCTTAGTTGTAGGGGGACACCCCACAGATACGCAGTATTTT.

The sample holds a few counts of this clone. CDR3 sequence reads: CASSLPAPTPYNEQFF. The DNA of the CDR3 is TGTGCCAGCAGCTTGCCGGCACCAACTCCTTACAATGAGCAGTTCTTC. V is TRBV5-5 and J is TRBJ2-1; D is unresolved. This CDR3 has 16 amino acids. V lost 1 base and J 4 bases, leaving 15 bases between the germline ends. CDR1 is SGHKS, CDR2 YYEKEE, per germline (reference sequence).

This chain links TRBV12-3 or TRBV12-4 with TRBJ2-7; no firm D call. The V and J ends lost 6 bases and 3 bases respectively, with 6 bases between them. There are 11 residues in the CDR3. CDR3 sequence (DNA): TGTGCCAGCAGCAACTACTACGAGCAGTACGTC. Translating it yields CASSNYYEQYV.

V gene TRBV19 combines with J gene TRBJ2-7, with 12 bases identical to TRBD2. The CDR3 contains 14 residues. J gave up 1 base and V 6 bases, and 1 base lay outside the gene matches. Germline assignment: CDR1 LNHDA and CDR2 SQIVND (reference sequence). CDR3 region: CASRTSGRSYEQYF. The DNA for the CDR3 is TGTGCCAGTAGGACTAGCGGGAGATCCTACGAGCAGTACTTC. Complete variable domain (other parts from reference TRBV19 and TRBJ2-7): DGGITQSPKYLFRKEGQNVTLSCEQNLNHDAMYWYRQDPGQGLRLIYYSQIVNDFQKGDIAEGYSVSREKKESFPLTVTSAQKNPTAFYLCASRTSGRSYEQYFGPGTRLTVT.